This T cell receptor (beta chain) appears in the sequencing data of a study of glioma-infiltrating T cells. Amplification of TCR alpha and beta CDR3 regions from RNA used iRepertoire nested multiplex PCR. TCRdb re-called the multiplex PCR reads through MiXCR, storing one row per CDR3 protein. Among over 140,000 distinct CDR3 sequences listed, 39% were seen once. Germline V gives CDR1 MDHEN, CDR2 SYDVKM. V lost 7 bases to trimming and J lost 12 bases, with 16 bases between them. The CDR3 extends over 12 amino acids. V usage is TRBV28 and J usage is TRBJ2-1; possibly TRBD1 for D (6 bases). What was sequenced was glioma tissue, nonneoplastic brain tissue, or PBMCs (not recorded which). This receptor was identified in a human donor with low-grade glioma or glioblastoma, undergoing nonglioma brain surgery, or in good health (not recorded which). The CDR3 loop reads CASNRADRGQFF. The CDR3 DNA reads as TGTGCCAGCAACAGGGCTGATCGGGGGCAGTTCTTC.